The rows below give T cell receptor beta chains drawn from one sample of a study of T-cell memory formation after mild COVID-19. TCRdb re-derived calls from the 5' RACE reads in MiXCR, one entry per CDR3 protein. The table records about 130,000 distinct CDR3 sequences, about 6% of them present only once. Sequencing was done on a sample of PBMCs or a T cell subset sorted from them (not recorded which). These receptors were obtained from an adult woman who had mild COVID-19 (a few samples of this study predate the infection). Cell type and time point are not known. The CDR3 runs from the conserved cysteine through the conserved F or W. D genes are given only for firm matches. Rows may omit the clone size; those that give it use once, few, many or a size class.

NA	TRBV5-1	NA	TRBJ1-2	TGCGCCAGCAGCACTCATGGTCGGGGCTATGGCTACACCTTC	CASSTHGRGYGYTF
NA	TRBV27	NA	TRBJ1-5	TGTGCCAGCAGTTTAAAGGGGGGGCTTGTTCAGCCCCAGCATTTT	CASSLKGGLVQPQHF
NA	TRBV7-6	many	TRBJ2-7	TGTGCCAGCAGTTTAGACACCCCCTACGAGCAGTACTTC	CASSLDTPYEQYF
NA	TRBV18	few	TRBJ1-1	TGTGCCAGCTCCCTTCTAGCAGACTCAATGAACACTGAAGCTTTCTTT	CASSLLADSMNTEAFF
NA	TRBV10-3	few	TRBJ1-1	TGTGCCATCAATGAGGTATCGAACACTGAAGCTTTCTTT	CAINEVSNTEAFF
NA	TRBV5-4	many	TRBJ2-1	TGTGCCAGCAGCTTGTCTCCTAGCTCCTACAATGAGCAGTTCTTC	CASSLSPSSYNEQFF
NA	TRBV2	NA	TRBJ2-3	TGTGCCAGCAGTCTGACTAGACACACGGGCGGTACGCAGTATTTT	CASSLTRHTGGTQYF
NA	TRBV3-1	NA	TRBJ1-2	TGTGCCAGCAGCCAAGTAAGGGGACGGTCTGGCTACACCTTC	CASSQVRGRSGYTF
TRBD1	TRBV24-1	many	TRBJ2-2	TGTGCCACCAGTGATCCTGGGACAGGGAACACCGGGGAGCTGTTTTTT	CATSDPGTGNTGELFF
NA	TRBV29-1	few	TRBJ2-7	TGCAGCGTTGAACGGGACTCCATGGGCGAGCAGTACTTC	CSVERDSMGEQYF
TRBD1	TRBV20-1	NA	TRBJ1-2	TGCAGTGCTACTTCAGGGGGTAACTATGGCTACACCTTC	CSATSGGNYGYTF
TRBD1	TRBV5-1	NA	TRBJ1-4	TGCGCCAGCAGCTTGGCCCAGGACGGGACAGGGCAAAAACTGTTTTTT	CASSLAQDGTGQKLFF
NA	TRBV6-5	NA	TRBJ2-7	TGTGCCAGCAGTGCATCCAGGGGAGGCGAGCAGTACTTC	CASSASRGGEQYF
TRBD2	TRBV12-3/TRBV12-4	NA	TRBJ2-1	TGTGCCAGCAGTTTAGGTCTAGCGGGAGTCAATGAGCAGTTCTTC	CASSLGLAGVNEQFF
NA	TRBV21-1	NA	TRBJ1-2	TGTGCCAGCAGCCCCGTAACAGGGGAGGGCTACACCTTC	CASSPVTGEGYTF
NA	TRBV3-1	NA	TRBJ1-1	TGTGCCAGCAGCCAATTACAGGGTGACACTGAAGCTTTCTTT	CASSQLQGDTEAFF
NA	TRBV7-9	many	TRBJ2-3	TGTGCCAGCAGCTTAGCGGGAGCAGATACGCAGTATTTT	CASSLAGADTQYF
NA	TRBV15	few	TRBJ1-3	TGTGCCACCAGGGAGGGCCTCTCTGGAAACACCATATATTTT	CATREGLSGNTIYF
NA	TRBV18	few	TRBJ2-7	TGTGCCAGCTCGGAGCAGGGGGAGGGCGAGCAGTACTTC	CASSEQGEGEQYF
NA	TRBV5-6	NA	TRBJ2-1	TGTGCCAGCAGCTTGGCGGGGTATGAGCAGTTCTTC	CASSLAGYEQFF
NA	TRBV7-3	NA	TRBJ2-1	TGTGCCAGCAGCCCCGCCGGACAGAGGAATGAGCAGTTCTTC	CASSPAGQRNEQFF
NA	TRBV7-2	many	TRBJ1-3	TGTGCCAGCAGCTTATCGCCAAACACCATATATTTT	CASSLSPNTIYF
TRBD1	TRBV20-1	NA	TRBJ1-2	TGCAGTGCTAGGGAGTCAGGGGGCCACTATGGCTACACCTTC	CSARESGGHYGYTF
TRBD1	TRBV5-1	many	TRBJ1-2	TGCGCCAGCTGGGGACGGACAGGGGGTAACTATGGCTACACCTTC	CASWGRTGGNYGYTF
TRBD1	TRBV29-1	many	TRBJ2-3	TGCAGCGTTAATCCGGGACAGGGTTACACAGATACGCAGTATTTT	CSVNPGQGYTDTQYF
NA	TRBV12-3/TRBV12-4	NA	TRBJ2-7	TGTGCCAGCAGCTTCAGGGGCGGGCTAAGCTACGAGCAGTACTTC	CASSFRGGLSYEQYF
NA	TRBV20-1	NA	TRBJ2-5	TGCAGTGCTAGAGCCTCCCAAGAGACCCAGTACTTC	CSARASQETQYF
NA	TRBV5-1	many	TRBJ2-3	TGCGCCAGCAGCTTGAGCGACGTTAGGGATACGCAGTATTTT	CASSLSDVRDTQYF
NA	TRBV4-1	few	TRBJ2-3	TGCGCCAGCAGCCAAGTAAGAGGGCGGGGAGGTAGCACAGATACGCAGTATTTT	CASSQVRGRGGSTDTQYF